The sequence of this TCR beta chain was determined in a study of blood T cell repertoires in COVID-19. The repertoire was sequenced with immunoSEQ multiplex PCR; TCRdb's copy has only in-frame clones and lacks some. The repertoire holds fewer than 35,000 clones, with around 85% as singletons. Sequencing used peripheral blood. This clonotype was sampled from a man aged 55 to 70 with active COVID-19.

This CDR3 is CASSIPPSADTQYF. As DNA, the CDR3 is TGTGCCAGTAGTATACCTCCCTCGGCAGATACGCAGTATTTT. The J gene is TRBJ2-3, the V gene TRBV19, with D unclear. The CDR3 totals 14 residues. The ends were cut back, 2 bases at V and 4 bases at J, with 10 bases in the middle. CDR1 is LNHDA, CDR2 SQIVND, per germline (reference sequence).